The 28 T cell receptor beta chains below come from one sample, sequenced in a study of early T cells in non-severe SARS-CoV-2 infection. Each CDR3 protein is one row after TCRdb ran MiXCR on the 5' RACE reads. The table lists tens of thousands of distinct CDR3 sequences, around 6.6% of them singletons. The sequencing used whole blood, collected at baseline. These receptors all stem from an adult who was a healthcare worker with PCR-confirmed SARS-CoV-2 infection or an uninfected control (not recorded which).

Points on this clonotype: A much more abundant neighbour one base away suggests this may be a read error. The V call is TRBV7-7, the J call TRBJ2-2; 7 positions match TRBD1. The CDR3 runs 15 residues. The germline CDR1 and CDR2 sequences are SSHAT and FNYEAQ (reference sequence). The CDR3 loop is CASSFADRPTGELFF. CDR3 coding DNA: TGTGCTAGCAGCTTCGCGGACAGGCCCACCGGGGAGCTGTTTTTT.

This clonotype was recorded a few times. This chain links TRBV7-2 with TRBJ2-1; D gene uncertain. Germline lookup yields CDR1 SGHTA and CDR2 FQGNSA. The CDR3 loop spans 15 amino acids. The V end lost 4 bases, the J end lost 0 bases, and 10 bases lay between the germline ends. The chain's CDR3 is CASSSGPSSYNEQFF. DNA of the CDR3: TGTGCCAGCAGCTCCGGGCCAAGCTCCTACAATGAGCAGTTCTTC.

V and J are TRBV3-1 and TRBJ1-1, with no clear D. This CDR3 is 14 amino acids long. CDR1 is LGHDT and CDR2 is YNNKEL in the germline V gene (reference sequence). V lost 3 bases and J 8 bases, leaving 16 bases between the germline ends. The CDR3 region has the DNA TGTGCCAGCAGCCACCAGGTCCTGACGGGGGAAGCTTTCTTT. Protein product: CASSHQVLTGEAFF.

J is TRBJ1-6 and V is TRBV20-1, with D possibly TRBD1 on 5 matching bases. V was pared by 1 base and J by 10 bases, with 14 bases between. Germline values: CDR1 DFQATT, CDR2 SNEGSKA (reference sequence). CDR3 size: 14 residues. The CDR3 spells CSARVGQGESPLHF. The DNA of the CDR3 is TGCAGTGCTAGAGTAGGGCAGGGAGAATCACCCCTCCACTTT.

This clonotype was counted between two and nine times. This sequence joins TRBV5-1 and TRBJ2-7, with 10 bases identical to TRBD1. CDR3 length equals 16 residues. The V gene's germline CDR1 is SGHRS and CDR2 YFSETQ. J gave up 5 bases and V 4 bases, and 12 bases lay outside the gene matches. The CDR3 sequence: CASSANPGTGDDEQYF. DNA of the CDR3: TGCGCCAGCAGCGCCAACCCCGGGACAGGGGATGACGAGCAGTACTTC.

There are many counts of this clonotype. The gene calls are TRBV18 and TRBJ1-5; weak D call: TRBD1 (6 bases). The germline V gene has CDR1 KGHSH and CDR2 LQKENI. This CDR3 region has 14 residues. The V gene lost 3 bases and the J gene lost 4 bases, with 10 bases spanning the gap. In DNA form, the CDR3 reads TGTGCCAGCTCACCGTACAGGGATAATCAGCCCCAGCATTTT. Protein: CASSPYRDNQPQHF. Full variable domain (rest looked up from reference TRBV18 and TRBJ1-5): NAGVMQNPRHLVRRRGQEARLRCSPMKGHSHVYWYRQLPEEGLKFMVYLQKENIIDESGMPKERFSAEFPKEGPSILRIQQVVRGDSAAYFCASSPYRDNQPQHFGDGTRLSIL.

The chain has TRBV5-4 and TRBJ2-6; D possibly corresponds to TRBD2 (6 bases). From germline, CDR1 is SGHNT and CDR2 YYREEE (reference sequence). The CDR3 runs 15 residues. V lost 2 bases and J lost 2, with 8 bases in between. The CDR3 bases are TGTGCCAGCAGCTTTGCGGGGACTGGGGCCAACGTCCTGACTTTC. This sequence encodes CASSFAGTGANVLTF. The complete variable domain, with remaining parts taken from reference TRBV5-4 and TRBJ2-6, reads ETGVTQSPTHLIKTRGQQVTLRCSSQSGHNTVSWYQQALGQGPQFIFQYYREEENGRGNFPPRFSGLQFPNYSSELNVNALELDDSALYLCASSFAGTGANVLTFGAGSRLTVL.

This clonotype was recorded many times. The V gene is TRBV18, the J gene TRBJ2-1; maybe TRBD2 (6 bases). The CDR3 runs to 17 residues. Germline values: CDR1 KGHSH, CDR2 LQKENI. V was shortened by 1 base and J by 3 bases, with 16 bases between the two germline ends. CDR3 residues: CASSPRGGELLYNEQFF. As DNA, the CDR3 is TGTGCCAGCTCACCACGGGGCGGGGAACTGCTCTACAATGAGCAGTTCTTC.

This clonotype has just a few counts. This chain uses TRBV11-2 with TRBJ2-7, with D possibly being TRBD1 (6 bases). V was pared by 1 base and J by 2 bases, with 9 bases between. The CDR3 sequence is 14 residues long. Germline V gene lookup returns CDR1 SGHAT and CDR2 FQNNGV. Here the CDR3 DNA reads TGTGCCAGCAGCTTAGCAGGGGCGACCTACGAGCAGTACTTC. Encoded protein: CASSLAGATYEQYF.

The chain links TRBV19 to TRBJ2-6; weak D call: TRBD1 (5 bases). CDR1 is LNHDA and CDR2 is SQIVND in the germline V gene (reference sequence). The CDR3 contains 14 residues. Deletions cut 10 bases from V and 1 base from J, with 11 bases between. DNA of the CDR3: TGTGCCATCGATACAGGTTCTGGGGCCAACGTCCTGACTTTC. Translation: CAIDTGSGANVLTF.

The sample holds many counts of this clonotype. The chain joins TRBV18 to TRBJ1-6; D remains unclear. This CDR3 spans 15 amino acids. The V end was cut by 2 bases, the J end by 9 bases, with 14 bases between. Germline V gene lookup returns CDR1 KGHSH and CDR2 LQKENI. CDR3 sequence reads: CASSPGLPGGSPLHF. CDR3 nucleotides: TGTGCCAGCTCACCAGGGTTACCAGGAGGTTCACCCCTCCACTTT.

This clonotype was detected many times. DNA of the CDR3: TGTGCCAGCAGCTACGACAGAAACACTGAAGCTTTCTTT. It codes for CASSYDRNTEAFF. V usage is TRBV2 and J usage is TRBJ1-1, with D perhaps matching TRBD1 (5 bases). V shed 6 bases and J shed 2 bases, with 10 bases lying between them. In germline, CDR1 is SNHLY, CDR2 FYNNEI. The CDR3 length is 13 residues.

This clonotype was counted many times. The V and J genes are TRBV20-1 and TRBJ2-7; the D call may be TRBD1 or TRBD2 (5 bases each). The CDR3 runs to 14 residues. Germline V gene sequence: CDR1 DFQATT, CDR2 SNEGSKA (reference sequence). V lost 6 bases and J lost 5, with 20 bases in between. The CDR3 spells CSASLRTGGDEQYF. The DNA of the CDR3 is TGCAGTGCAAGTCTGAGAACAGGAGGAGACGAGCAGTACTTC.

In its sample, this clonotype was seen a few times. The rearrangement links TRBV5-1 to TRBJ1-5, with D unclear. Germline CDR1 reads SGHRS; CDR2 reads YFSETQ. This CDR3 has 14 amino acids. V was shortened by 4 bases and J by 2 bases, with 10 bases between the two germline ends. The CDR3 spells CASSPDGGNQPQHF. The CDR3 DNA sequence: TGCGCCAGCAGCCCTGACGGGGGCAATCAGCCCCAGCATTTT.

This clonotype was counted only a few times. The chain couples TRBV7-2 to TRBJ1-2, with D maybe TRBD1 (5 bases). The germline V and J ends were trimmed by 1 base and 7 bases, with 19 bases remaining between them. This CDR3 contains 16 residues. Germline loops: CDR1 SGHTA, CDR2 FQGNSA. Written as DNA, the CDR3 is TGTGCCAGCAGCTTAGATATCCCAGGGTATGGTTCTGGCTACACCTTC. Encoded protein: CASSLDIPGYGSGYTF.

This chain connects TRBV7-9 to TRBJ2-1; D uncertain. Germline-derived CDR1 and CDR2 are SEHNR and FQNEAQ (reference sequence). With 5 bases removed from V and 0 bases from J, the gap between germline ends came to 8 bases. This CDR3 has 14 amino acids. The CDR3 coding sequence is TGTGCCAGCAGCCTCTGGTCCTCCTACAATGAGCAGTTCTTC. Its protein product is CASSLWSSYNEQFF. The complete variable domain, with remaining parts taken from reference TRBV7-9 and TRBJ2-1, reads DTGVSQNPRHKITKRGQNVTFRCDPISEHNRLYWYRQTLGQGPEFLTYFQNEAQLEKSRLLSDRFSAERPKGSFSTLEIQRTEQGDSAMYLCASSLWSSYNEQFFGPGTRLTVL.

In this sample, this clonotype turned up many times. The chain joins TRBV30 to TRBJ1-2; 8 nucleotides align to TRBD1. The CDR3 runs 13 residues. The ends lost 7 bases at V and 6 bases at J; junction bases unmatched: 10. The V gene's germline CDR1 is GTSNPN and CDR2 SVGIG (reference sequence). The CDR3 nucleotides read TGTGCCTTATTAGGACAGGGAAATCATGGCTACACCTTC. This codes for CALLGQGNHGYTF.

The chain joins TRBV11-2 to TRBJ2-7, with D perhaps being TRBD1 or TRBD2 (5 bases each). Germline CDR1 is SGHAT and CDR2 is FQNNGV. The germline V and J ends were trimmed by 4 bases and 1 base, with 11 bases remaining between them. The CDR3 contains 14 residues. CDR3 sequence: CASSSGTRSYEQYF. The CDR3 DNA reads as TGTGCCAGCAGCTCCGGGACCAGATCCTACGAGCAGTACTTC.

This clonotype has just a few counts. V is TRBV30 and J is TRBJ2-7, with D hard to call. The CDR3 consists of 15 residues. Trimming took 0 bases from V and 5 from J, leaving 17 bases between them. Germline V lookup: CDR1 GTSNPN, CDR2 SVGIG (reference sequence). CDR3 in amino acids: CAWSVTDLYFHEQYF. CDR3 nucleotide sequence: TGTGCCTGGAGTGTCACAGACCTATACTTCCACGAGCAGTACTTC.

The V call is TRBV7-2, the J call TRBJ2-5; maybe TRBD1 (5 bases). The V and J ends lost 0 bases and 4 bases respectively, with 9 bases between them. This CDR3 is 14 amino acids long. Germline assignment: CDR1 SGHTA and CDR2 FQGNSA. The CDR3 region has the DNA TGTGCCAGCAGCTTAGCGTTCAGGGCAGAGACCCAGTACTTC. Translation: CASSLAFRAETQYF. The full variable domain, its missing parts supplied by reference TRBV7-2 and TRBJ2-5, is GAGVSQSPSNKVTEKGKDVELRCDPISGHTALYWYRQSLGQGLEFLIYFQGNSAPDKSGLPSDRFSAERTGGSVSTLTIQRTQQEDSAVYLCASSLAFRAETQYFGPGTRLLVL.

This clonotype was detected ten times or more. The rearrangement links TRBV20-1 to TRBJ2-4; D possibly corresponds to TRBD1 (6 bases). Trimming left V 6 bases short and J 0 bases short, with 12 bases between. The CDR3 extends over 14 amino acids. CDR1 and CDR2 from the germline V gene are DFQATT and SNEGSKA (reference sequence). CDR3 in amino acids: CSAPTGLAKNIQYF. CDR3 nucleotide sequence: TGCAGTGCGCCGACAGGCTTAGCCAAAAACATTCAGTACTTC.

This clonotype was seen ten or more times. The chain links TRBV30 to TRBJ2-1, with D unresolved. Germline lookup yields CDR1 GTSNPN and CDR2 SVGIG (reference sequence). V shed 2 bases and J shed 0 bases, with 5 bases lying between them. The CDR3 contains 13 residues. The CDR3: CAWSTSSYNEQFF. In DNA form, the CDR3 reads TGTGCCTGGAGTACGAGCTCCTACAATGAGCAGTTCTTC.

This clonotype appeared many times. This sequence joins TRBV7-2 and TRBJ1-2, with no clear D. This CDR3 has 16 residues. Germline V gives CDR1 SGHTA, CDR2 FQGNSA. Trimming shortened V by 5 bases and J by 13 bases, and 29 bases separated the two germline ends. The DNA for the CDR3 is TGTGCCAGCAGCCTAATTCTGGGTGGTTTGCCCGAGAGGTGCACCTTC. Translation gives CASSLILGGLPERCTF.

This clonotype has at least ten counts. The V gene is TRBV7-2, the J gene TRBJ2-3; D assignment may be TRBD1 or TRBD2 (5 bases each). The CDR3 extends over 14 amino acids. The V gene's germline CDR1 is SGHTA and CDR2 FQGNSA. Trimming pared 1 base from V and 8 bases from J, leaving 13 bases between. The CDR3 sequence is CASSLGKWDGTQYF. CDR3 DNA: TGTGCCAGCAGCTTAGGAAAATGGGACGGTACGCAGTATTTT.

This clonotype was detected only a few times. The rearrangement links TRBV6-5 to TRBJ2-5; 9 bases map to TRBD1. This CDR3 has 16 amino acids. CDR1 and CDR2 from the germline V gene are MNHEY and SVGAGI. Trimming at V came to 2 bases and at J to 4 bases, leaving 8 bases not matched to a gene. The CDR3 coding sequence is TGTGCCAGCAGTTACCGCCACAGGGGGCGAGGAGAGACCCAGTACTTC. Protein sequence: CASSYRHRGRGETQYF.

The table lists this clonotype with a few counts. The chain is built from TRBV6-1 and TRBJ2-7; tentative D call: TRBD1 (6 bases). Germline V gives CDR1 MNHNS, CDR2 SASEGT. Trimming left V 5 bases short and J 0 bases short, with 17 bases between. This CDR3 spans 16 amino acids. CDR3 region: CASSTGPNRDSYEQYF. The CDR3 region has the DNA TGTGCCAGCAGTACCGGCCCTAACAGGGACTCCTACGAGCAGTACTTC.

This clonotype was observed at least ten times. The V and J genes are TRBV7-2 and TRBJ1-5; D ambiguous. The CDR3 contains 14 residues. Germline CDR1 SGHTA, CDR2 FQGNSA. V was trimmed by 2 bases and J by 4 bases, leaving 9 bases between them. The CDR3 DNA reads as TGTGCCAGCAGCTTAACTGGGCTGAATCAGCCCCAGCATTTT. Amino acids: CASSLTGLNQPQHF. The full variable domain, rest sourced from reference TRBV7-2 and TRBJ1-5, is GAGVSQSPSNKVTEKGKDVELRCDPISGHTALYWYRQSLGQGLEFLIYFQGNSAPDKSGLPSDRFSAERTGGSVSTLTIQRTQQEDSAVYLCASSLTGLNQPQHFGDGTRLSIL.

There are a few counts of this clonotype. The rearrangement joins TRBV10-3 to TRBJ2-7; 8 bases fit TRBD1. CDR3 length equals 13 residues. The V and J ends lost 8 bases and 3 bases, in that order; junction bases with no gene match: 6. Germline V CDR1 and CDR2: ENHRY, SYGVKD. The CDR3 nucleotides read TGTGCCATCGGCCTAGGACAGGGCTACGAGCAGTACTTC. Translation gives CAIGLGQGYEQYF.